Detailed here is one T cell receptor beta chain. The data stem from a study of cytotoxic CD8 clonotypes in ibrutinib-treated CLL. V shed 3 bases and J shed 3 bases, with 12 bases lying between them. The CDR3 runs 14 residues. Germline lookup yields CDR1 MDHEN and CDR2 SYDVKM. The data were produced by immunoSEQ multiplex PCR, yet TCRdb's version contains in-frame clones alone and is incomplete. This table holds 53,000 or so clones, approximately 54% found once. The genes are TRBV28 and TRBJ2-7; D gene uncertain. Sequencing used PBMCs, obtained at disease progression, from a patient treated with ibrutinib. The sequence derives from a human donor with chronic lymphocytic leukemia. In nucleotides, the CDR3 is TGTGCCAGCAGTTTCCCAGTACCACGCTACGAGCAGTACTTC. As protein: CASSFPVPRYEQYF.